Listed below are T cell receptor beta chains from one sample, sequenced in a study of human T cells and chemical hapten exposure. TCRdb used MiXCR to reprocess the RACE reads, holding one entry per CDR3 protein. The sample includes 150,000 to 200,000 distinct CDR3 sequences, 25% to 30% seen only once; the top ten take around 2.3%. Sample: whole blood, taken in connection with sensitization to the hapten diphenylcyclopropenone (DPC). The receptors stem from a woman between 18 and 29 years old with alopecia areata. Some clones in this sample may be carry-over from other donors' samples. Both conserved end residues are part of each CDR3. The D gene is left open where the match is weak. The size field is filled for only some rows; it gives once, few, many or a size class.

V gene,clone size,D gene,J gene,CDR3 DNA,CDR3 protein
TRBV4-2,NA,TRBD2,TRBJ2-7,TGTGCCAGCAGCCAAGATGTCCTAGCGGAAGAGCAGTACTTC,CASSQDVLAEEQYF
TRBV20-1,NA,NA,TRBJ2-1,TGCAGTGCTAGTGGGAACGGGGGATACAATGAGCAGTTCTTC,CSASGNGGYNEQFF
TRBV4-2,NA,NA,TRBJ1-1,TGTGCCAGCAGCCAAGGTACAAGTGAAGCTTTCTTT,CASSQGTSEAFF
TRBV5-6,once,NA,TRBJ2-3,TGTGCCAGCAGCGGCGAGGGCCGGGACACAGATACGCAGTATTTT,CASSGEGRDTDTQYF
TRBV3-1,NA,TRBD2,TRBJ2-1,TGTGCCAGCAGCCAAGATTCGACTAGCGGGAGGGGTGAGCAGTTCTTC,CASSQDSTSGRGEQFF
TRBV19,NA,TRBD2,TRBJ2-5,TGTGCCAGTAGTATCCCTAGCGGGGGGGCCACGGAGACCCAGTACTTC,CASSIPSGGATETQYF
TRBV7-9,NA,TRBD1,TRBJ1-2,TGTGCCAGCAGCTTATCACAGGGGGTGTTTGGCTACACCTTC,CASSLSQGVFGYTF
TRBV9,NA,TRBD2,TRBJ2-5,TGTGCCAGCAGCAGGGGACTAGCGGGTAGAGAAGAGACCCAGTACTTC,CASSRGLAGREETQYF
TRBV10-3,few,TRBD1,TRBJ2-7,TGTGCCATTCGAGGACAGGGAACCTACGAGCAGTACTTC,CAIRGQGTYEQYF
TRBV7-2,NA,NA,TRBJ2-3,TGTGCCAGCAGCGTCCGAGCAGATACGCAGTATTTT,CASSVRADTQYF
TRBV10-3,NA,NA,TRBJ1-6,TGTGCCATCGCCTTTGACGGAGATAATTCACCCCTCCACTTT,CAIAFDGDNSPLHF
TRBV6-1,few,NA,TRBJ2-5,TGTGCCAGCAGTGGAACGGGGCTCTTAACCTCAAAGACCCAGTACTTC,CASSGTGLLTSKTQYF